The T cell receptor (beta chain) under discussion was sequenced for a study of blood T cell repertoires in COVID-19. Assay used: immunoSEQ multiplex PCR; TCRdb lists only in-frame clones, some missing. The sample records 310,000 or so clones, more than 70% being singletons. The CDR3 contains 16 residues. J lost 5 bases, V lost 2 bases, and 3 bases had no gene match. Per the germline V gene, CDR1 is SGHTA and CDR2 is FQGNSA. The material sequenced was peripheral blood. The gene calls are TRBV7-2 and TRBJ2-2; 12 nucleotides line up with TRBD2. The receptor was isolated from a young man who had recovered from COVID-19. CDR3 region: CASSLRLAGGTGELFF. The CDR3 DNA sequence: TGTGCCAGCAGCTTAAGGCTAGCGGGGGGGACCGGGGAGCTGTTTTTT. Full variable domain (missing parts from reference TRBV7-2 and TRBJ2-2): GAGVSQSPSNKVTEKGKDVELRCDPISGHTALYWYRQSLGQGLEFLIYFQGNSAPDKSGLPSDRFSAERTGGSVSTLTIQRTQQEDSAVYLCASSLRLAGGTGELFFGEGSRLTVL.